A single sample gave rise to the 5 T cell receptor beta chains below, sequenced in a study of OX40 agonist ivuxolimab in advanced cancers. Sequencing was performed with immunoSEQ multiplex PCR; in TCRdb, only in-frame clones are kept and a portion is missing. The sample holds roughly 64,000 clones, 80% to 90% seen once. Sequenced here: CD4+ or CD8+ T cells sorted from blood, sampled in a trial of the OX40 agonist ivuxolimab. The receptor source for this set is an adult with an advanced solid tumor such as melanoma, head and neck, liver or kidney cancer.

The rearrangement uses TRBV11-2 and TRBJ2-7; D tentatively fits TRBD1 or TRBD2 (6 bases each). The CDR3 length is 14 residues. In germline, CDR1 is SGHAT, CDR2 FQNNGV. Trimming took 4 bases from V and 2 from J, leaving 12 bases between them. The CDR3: CASSYGGSPYEQYF. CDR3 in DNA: TGTGCCAGCAGCTACGGGGGCTCTCCCTACGAGCAGTACTTC.

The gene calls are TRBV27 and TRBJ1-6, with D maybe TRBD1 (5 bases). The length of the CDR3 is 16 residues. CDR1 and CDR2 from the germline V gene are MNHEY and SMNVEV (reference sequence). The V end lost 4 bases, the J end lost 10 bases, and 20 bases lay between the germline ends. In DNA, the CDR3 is TGTGCCAGCAGTTACTCACAGGATGGGAGAAGATCACCCCTCCACTTT. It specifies CASSYSQDGRRSPLHF.

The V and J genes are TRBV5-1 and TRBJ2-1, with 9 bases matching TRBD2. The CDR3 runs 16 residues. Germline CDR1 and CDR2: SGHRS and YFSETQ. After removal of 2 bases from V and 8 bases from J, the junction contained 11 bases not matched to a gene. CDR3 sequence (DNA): TGCGCCAGCAGCTTCCGTTGGGGCGGGAGGGAGGATGAGCAGTTCTTC. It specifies CASSFRWGGREDEQFF.

CDR3 coding DNA: TGTGCCAGCAGTGAAGGGGTAGGGGCAGCACTAGCCAAAAACATTCAGTACTTC. Its translation: CASSEGVGAALAKNIQYF. The rearrangement links TRBV2 to TRBJ2-4; D perhaps matches TRBD1 (5 bases). From germline, CDR1 is SNHLY and CDR2 FYNNEI. The CDR3 has 18 amino acids. V lost 1 base, J lost 0 bases, and 16 bases lay in between.

CDR3 sequence: CASSLIPGVYGYTF. DNA of the CDR3: TGTGCCAGCAGTTTAATTCCGGGGGTCTATGGCTACACCTTC. The chain uses TRBV27 and TRBJ1-2; perhaps TRBD1 as D (5 bases). The germline V and J ends were trimmed by 2 bases and 4 bases, with 11 bases remaining between them. The CDR3 runs 14 residues. Germline-derived CDR1 and CDR2 are MNHEY and SMNVEV (reference sequence).